The entry that follows covers one TCR beta chain sequence. This CDR3 comprises 12 residues. Germline V CDR1 and CDR2: SGHRS, YFSETQ. V lost 0 bases and J lost 9, with 10 bases in between. The sample originates from a study of PD-1 blockade in classical Hodgkin lymphoma. Time point reported: newly diagnosed, previously untreated cHL patient sample. Purification of CD4+ T cells from thawed PBMCs was achieved by magnetic negative selection. The repertoire was sequenced with immunoSEQ multiplex PCR; TCRdb's copy has only in-frame clones and lacks some. Among about 20,000 clones listed, around 81% were seen once.

This TCR was recovered from a human donor with classical Hodgkin lymphoma. The material sequenced was CD4+ T cells from blood. J is TRBJ2-7 and V is TRBV5-1, with a tentative D call TRBD2 (5 bases). The CDR3 DNA follows: TGCGCCAGCAGCTTGGCGGGGTCGGTGCAGTACTTC. As protein: CASSLAGSVQYF.